This TCR beta chain was documented in a study of blood T cell repertoires in COVID-19. Study in general: Samples of COVID-19 (acute and convalescent) were obtained from the United States, Italy and Spain. The cDNA or gDNA used as material had been derived from T cells, B-cell-depleted T cells, or PBMCs.

CDR1 and CDR2 (germline): SGHDT, YYEEEE. Deletions cut 2 bases from V and 12 bases from J, with 14 bases between. CDR3 length: 12 residues. In the original analysis: Using reference gene primer amplification, nucleated cell counts were estimated. The assay was immunoSEQ multiplex PCR, and TCRdb's table has in-frame clones only and misses some. V, J and clone size reflect that table, while D and trimming were determined from the DNA. The sample lists approximately 110,000 clones, just over 85% seen once, with 0.88% in the top ten. The rearrangement joins TRBV5-6 to TRBJ1-1; D is uncertain. The specimen sequenced was peripheral blood. The sequence derives from a woman in her fifties or sixties with active or convalescent COVID-19. CDR3 sequence reads: CASSFHISGSFF. CDR3 bases: TGTGCCAGCAGCTTCCATATTTCCGGGTCTTTCTTT.